Below, 25 T cell receptor beta chains from the same sample are listed, as sequenced in a study of PD-L1 blockade in urothelial cancer. Sequencing was performed with immunoSEQ multiplex PCR; in TCRdb, only in-frame clones are kept and a portion is missing. This table has 45,000 to 50,000 clones, approximately 88% appearing once. This material consisted of PBMCs, taken around atezolizumab (anti-PD-L1) treatment. These receptors came from an elderly man with urothelial cancer.

The CDR3 bases are TGTGCCAGTAGCCCGGGGGGGGGCGCCTCAGATACGCAGTATTTT. Residues: CASSPGGGASDTQYF. V is TRBV19 and J is TRBJ2-3; TRBD2 agrees at 8 bases. The CDR3 totals 15 residues. Germline-derived CDR1 and CDR2 are LNHDA and SQIVND (reference sequence). Trimming removed 6 bases from V and 4 bases from J; junction bases left unmatched: 9.

The J gene is TRBJ2-1, the V gene TRBV12-5; 9 positions match TRBD2. J gave up 13 bases and V 8 bases, and 12 bases lay outside the gene matches. Germline CDR1 is LGHNT and CDR2 is FRNRAP. This CDR3 is built from 13 residues. Written as DNA, the CDR3 is TGTGCTAGTCGTGGCGGGAGGGTCGCCCAACAGTTCTTC. It specifies CASRGGRVAQQFF.

The chain links TRBV9 to TRBJ1-4, with 7 nucleotides matching TRBD1. The CDR3 loop spans 14 amino acids. Germline assignment: CDR1 SGDLS and CDR2 YYNGEE. J lost 5 bases, V lost 4 bases, and 5 bases had no gene match. CDR3 nucleotides: TGTGCCAGCAGCTTCTCGGACAGGAATGAAAAACTGTTTTTT. Amino acid sequence: CASSFSDRNEKLFF.

The chain has TRBV9 and TRBJ2-5; 15 bases fit TRBD2. The length of the CDR3 is 16 residues. Germline-derived CDR1 and CDR2 are SGDLS and YYNGEE. The V and J ends lost 4 bases and 4 bases, in that order; junction bases with no gene match: 5. CDR3 bases: TGTGCCAGCAGCACACGGACTAGCGGGAGGGGAGAGACCCAGTACTTC. This encodes CASSTRTSGRGETQYF.

CDR3 amino acids: CASSLSWDTSKAFF. Written as DNA, the CDR3 is TGCGCCAGCAGCTTATCCTGGGACACGTCGAAAGCTTTCTTT. The V and J genes are TRBV5-1 and TRBJ1-1; D is possibly TRBD1 (6 bases). Germline CDR1 SGHRS, CDR2 YFSETQ. CDR3 length: 14 residues. With 2 bases removed from V and 9 bases from J, the gap between germline ends came to 17 bases.

The chain combines TRBV7-2 with TRBJ1-4; D might be TRBD1 (5 bases). The CDR3 has 14 amino acids. V shed 1 base and J shed 5 bases, with 8 bases lying between them. CDR1 is SGHTA, CDR2 FQGNSA, per germline. CDR3 DNA: TGTGCCAGCAGCTTAGGGCCAGGGAATGAAAAACTGTTTTTT. It yields the protein CASSLGPGNEKLFF.

In this sample, this clone turned up a few times. This chain joins TRBV7-6 and TRBJ2-2; 7 positions agree with TRBD2. Germline trimming cut 5 bases from V and 4 bases from J; bases unmatched to any gene: 7. CDR1 and CDR2 (germline): SGHVS, FNYEAQ. CDR3 length equals 15 residues. The chain's CDR3 is CASSVSGALTGELFF. The DNA of the CDR3 is TGTGCCAGCAGCGTCAGCGGGGCCCTCACCGGGGAGCTGTTTTTT.

The rearrangement uses TRBV6-4 and TRBJ1-1; D is possibly TRBD1 (6 bases). The germline gives CDR1 MRHNA, CDR2 SNTAGT. Trimming shortened V by 7 bases and J by 0 bases, and 15 bases separated the two germline ends. The CDR3 has 15 amino acids. The DNA of the CDR3 is TGTGCCAGCAAAACTGAGGACAGCATGAACACTGAAGCTTTCTTT. As protein: CASKTEDSMNTEAFF.

This sequence joins TRBV5-1 and TRBJ1-4, with no clear D. V was shortened by 0 bases and J by 8 bases, with 14 bases between the two germline ends. The CDR3 loop spans 15 amino acids. Germline CDR1 is SGHRS and CDR2 is YFSETQ. The CDR3 reads CASSLGWSSGEKLFF. The CDR3 coding sequence is TGCGCCAGCAGCTTGGGTTGGTCCTCCGGGGAAAAACTGTTTTTT. Full variable domain (remainder filled in from reference TRBV5-1 and TRBJ1-4): KAGVTQTPRYLIKTRGQQVTLSCSPISGHRSVSWYQQTPGQGLQFLFEYFSETQRNKGNFPGRFSGRQFSNSRSEMNVSTLELGDSALYLCASSLGWSSGEKLFFGSGTQLSVL.

The chain combines TRBV5-1 with TRBJ2-5; a possible D gene is TRBD1 (6 bases). This CDR3 spans 14 amino acids. The V end lost 4 bases, the J end lost 1 base, and 11 bases lay between the germline ends. CDR1 and CDR2 from the germline V gene are SGHRS and YFSETQ. CDR3 nucleotide sequence: TGCGCCAGCAGCCCCGGACAGCTCCAAGAGACCCAGTACTTC. It encodes CASSPGQLQETQYF.

The CDR3 nucleotides are TGCAGCGTGGGGGGTGGCACCGGGGAGCTGTTTTTT. It is translated as CSVGGGTGELFF. The chain links TRBV29-1 to TRBJ2-2, with TRBD2 as a possible D gene (6 bases). Trimming removed 6 bases from V and 4 bases from J, with 9 bases in between. Germline CDR1 reads SQVTM; CDR2 reads ANQGSEA. This CDR3 has 12 residues.

DNA for the CDR3: TGTGCCTGGGGGTCGGGTAGCGGGAGCGCAGATACGCAGTATTTT. Its translation is CAWGSGSGSADTQYF. The genes are TRBV30 and TRBJ2-3; 9 bases line up with TRBD2. J gave up 4 bases and V 5 bases, and 10 bases lay outside the gene matches. Germline CDR1 GTSNPN, CDR2 SVGIG (reference sequence). This CDR3 region has 15 residues.

V usage is TRBV6-5 and J usage is TRBJ2-1; D remains ambiguous. Between the trimmed V and J ends, which lost 6 bases and 5 bases, there was a span of 11 bases. This CDR3 contains 13 residues. Germline CDR1 MNHEY, CDR2 SVGAGI. The DNA of the CDR3 is TGTGCCAGCAGCCGTGACGGAGACAATGAGCAGTTCTTC. It translates to CASSRDGDNEQFF.

J is TRBJ2-5 and V is TRBV27; D is possibly TRBD2 (6 bases). This CDR3 has 14 residues. Germline V gene sequence: CDR1 MNHEY, CDR2 SMNVEV (reference sequence). V dropped 3 bases and J dropped 2 bases, with 10 bases sitting between them. Here the CDR3 reads CASSFSGGQETQYF. The DNA of the CDR3 is TGTGCCAGCAGTTTTTCCGGGGGTCAAGAGACCCAGTACTTC.

The chain uses TRBV9 and TRBJ1-3; TRBD1 matches at 7 bases. Germline CDR1 reads SGDLS; CDR2 reads YYNGEE. This CDR3 is 16 amino acids long. The V and J ends lost 0 bases and 4 bases, in that order; junction bases with no gene match: 7. The CDR3 is CASSVGNSGGGNTIYF. Here the CDR3 DNA reads TGTGCCAGCAGCGTAGGCAATTCAGGGGGAGGAAACACCATATATTTT.

J is TRBJ2-4 and V is TRBV6-5, with 9 bases fitting TRBD1. CDR1 and CDR2 (germline): MNHEY, SVGAGI. J gave up 7 bases and V 2 bases, and 9 bases lay outside the gene matches. CDR3 size: 16 residues. The CDR3: CASSYRPLTGGNIQYF. DNA of the CDR3: TGTGCCAGCAGTTACCGACCATTGACAGGGGGGAACATTCAGTACTTC.

The genes are TRBV4-1 and TRBJ1-1; TRBD1 agrees at 9 bases. Looked up from germline, CDR1 is MGHRA and CDR2 is YSYEKL. Trimming removed 4 bases from V and 4 bases from J; junction bases left unmatched: 4. The CDR3 covers 14 residues. For the CDR3, the DNA is TGCGCCAGCAGCCGGGACAGGGTTACCACTGAAGCTTTCTTT. Protein: CASSRDRVTTEAFF.

This clone showed up just once. The V call is TRBV28, the J call TRBJ1-2, with D maybe TRBD1 (6 bases). Looked up from germline, CDR1 is MDHEN and CDR2 is SYDVKM. This CDR3 contains 13 residues. Trimming cost V 6 bases and J 8 bases, with 16 bases left between them. The CDR3 nucleotides read TGTGCCAGCAGCCTGGGGGGGGCGGGGGGCTACACCTTC. It encodes CASSLGGAGGYTF.

This clone came up a few times. The rearrangement uses TRBV15 and TRBJ2-7; tentatively, D is TRBD2 (5 bases). Trimming took 0 bases from V and 2 from J, leaving 11 bases between them. Looked up from germline, CDR1 is LNHNV and CDR2 is YYDKDF (reference sequence). The CDR3 spans 15 residues. This CDR3 is CATSRDRRGTYEQYF. CDR3 DNA sequence: TGTGCCACCAGCAGAGATCGTAGAGGGACCTACGAGCAGTACTTC.

The chain links TRBV7-9 to TRBJ2-7; 9 positions match TRBD1. With V trimmed by 5 bases and J by 3 bases, 11 bases remained unmatched. Germline V CDR1 and CDR2: SEHNR, FQNEAQ (reference sequence). The CDR3 is 16 amino acids. CDR3 loop: CASSRGQGKFHYEQYF. The CDR3 nucleotides read TGTGCCAGCAGCCGGGGACAGGGTAAATTCCACTACGAGCAGTACTTC.

The gene calls are TRBV19 and TRBJ1-5; a weak D match, TRBD1 (6 bases). V lost 5 bases and J 5 bases, leaving 10 bases between the germline ends. The CDR3 is 13 residues long. Germline V gives CDR1 LNHDA, CDR2 SQIVND (reference sequence). CDR3 protein: CASSAQGYQPQHF. The DNA for the CDR3 is TGTGCCAGTAGTGCACAGGGATATCAGCCCCAGCATTTT.

The V and J genes are TRBV27 and TRBJ2-1; D is possibly TRBD2 (6 bases). Germline values: CDR1 MNHEY, CDR2 SMNVEV (reference sequence). The V end was cut by 4 bases, the J end by 0 bases, with 10 bases between. This CDR3 spans 15 amino acids. The CDR3 bases are TGTGCCAGCAGTTCGGAGGGCCTCTCCTACAATGAGCAGTTCTTC. This encodes CASSSEGLSYNEQFF.

This chain links TRBV4-2 with TRBJ2-7; TRBD2 matches 9 bases. V trimming: 3 bases; J trimming: 0 bases; junction bases outside the gene matches: 9. The germline CDR1 and CDR2 sequences are LGHNA and YNFKEQ. The CDR3 length is 17 residues. The CDR3 sequence: CASSQRGGGKTSYEQYF. In DNA, the CDR3 is TGTGCCAGCAGCCAGCGGGGGGGCGGGAAGACCTCCTACGAGCAGTACTTC.

This chain joins TRBV28 and TRBJ2-2; TRBD2 agrees at 8 bases. Unmatched junction bases numbered 15, after V lost 7 bases and J lost 8 bases. CDR1 MDHEN and CDR2 SYDVKM come from the germline V gene. This CDR3 is built from 16 residues. Here the CDR3 reads CASTPGGGSGAGELFF. CDR3 coding DNA: TGTGCCAGCACCCCGGGGGGGGGATCAGGGGCAGGGGAGCTGTTTTTT. The variable domain in full, completed from reference TRBV28 and TRBJ2-2, reads DVKVTQSSRYLVKRTGEKVFLECVQDMDHENMFWYRQDPGLGLRLIYFSYDVKMKEKGDIPEGYSVSREKKERFSLILESASTNQTSMYLCASTPGGGSGAGELFFGEGSRLTVL.

The chain has TRBV29-1 and TRBJ2-1; TRBD2 agrees at 8 bases. Germline CDR1 reads SQVTM; CDR2 reads ANQGSEA. The CDR3 runs to 14 residues. V dropped 5 bases and J dropped 8; count of bases not matched to a gene: 11. CDR3 nucleotides: TGCAGCGTTAGGCGAACTAGCGGCTCGGATGAGCAGTTCTTC. Amino acid sequence: CSVRRTSGSDEQFF.